This T cell receptor beta chain is drawn from a study of HIV-infected children after antiretroviral therapy interruption (dated by TCRdb to the late 2010s). Regarding the research as a whole: Eight children were included: four on planned treatment interruption and four on continuous treatment, all with CD4+ count above 500 and viral load below 50 copies/ml. Alongside measurements of thymic output, TCR repertoires of children on planned treatment interruption were compared with TCR repertoires of children on continuous antiretroviral treatment. Most participating children had recorded exposure to EBV and CMV. Samples from the interruption arm were taken at week 0, at week 12, at the end of interruption (week 24 or 48), and about 3 years after the study ended. For the continuous-treatment arm, samples from the corresponding weeks 0, 48 and 150 were analyzed. The interruption group had a median age of about 10 years, compared with 7 to 8 years in the continuous treatment group.

Libraries were made using 3' RACE. TCR libraries were built from RNA using a 3' RACE protocol with unique molecular identifiers to correct PCR amplification bias. Up to 12 amplicon libraries were pooled and sequenced on an Illumina MiSeq with v2 2x250 paired-end chemistry. The original pipeline was this. Decombinator was used to process the reads, assigning V and J genes and CDR3 and applying barcode-based correction of errors and PCR bias. Repertoires were subsampled to equal depth before Gini coefficient calculation using the R ineq package. GLIPH, Hamming distance and a shared triplet metric were used to assess CDR3 similarity. Using fastp trimming at Q25 and MiXCR clonotype assembly, TCRdb reanalyzed the public sequencing data and kept in-frame beta chains. Each entry is one CDR3 protein sequence, shown with its most common DNA and genes. The V and J calls were not made by the authors but by TCRdb's processing. Across this sample there are around 50,000 distinct CDR3 sequences, with around 4% seen only once. Almost 0.7% of the sample belongs to the ten largest clones.

The sample's treatment or condition label, decoded: PENTA 11 planned treatment interruption arm or continuous ART arm. The participants, all children from the United Kingdom aged 2 to 15 years, had been on at least three-drug ART for a minimum of 24 weeks. Cryopreserved PBMCs containing at least 5 million viable cells were needed, and a few candidate patients were excluded because their viable PBMC yield was low. Using a FACSAria III cell sorter, naive CD4+ CD45RA+ CD45RO- T cells were FACS-sorted out of thawed PBMCs. After sorting, the cells were fixed and RNA was extracted first with the RNeasy FFPE kit and then with the RNeasy Micro kit. This clonotype appeared many times. This receptor's antigen is unknown. Per-nucleotide qualities are absent, and no much larger clonotype sits a single base away. Including cysteine and phenylalanine, the CDR3 has 12 amino acids. The entry retains the CDR3 DNA only, 36 bases that are in frame from base 1. V loses 11 bases, J loses 7 bases, and the germline ends lie 12 bases apart. Based on the germline V gene, the CDR1 and CDR2 sequences are MDHEN and SYDVKM.

Overall results and qualifications from the work: Sorted CD45RA+ naive cells might include minor non-naive CD45RA+ populations such as EMRA or stem memory cells. The low number of patients is regarded as a limitation, and the data should be interpreted with caution. An increase in the naive CD4+ Gini coefficient was observed by the end of treatment interruption, suggesting clonal expansion, and a return to baseline was observed by 3 years. In the naive CD4+ repertoires of PTI patients, CDR3 sharing between time points dropped after the start of interruption, while many sequences were shared between the end of interruption and 3 years later.

Recombination linked TRBV28 to TRBJ1-6; TRBD1 is a weak D gene call, 5 bases matching. This TCR came from a pool of human donors with HIV. Sequences were derived from CD45RA+ CD4+ T cells from PBMCs, pooled from several time points, sampled from a donor given antiretroviral therapy, either interrupted or continuous. Reading the label with the study, this specimen's cell subset or site is: naive CD4+ CD45RA+ CD45RO- T cells. Here the CDR3 is given as CALSGPNSPLHF. The sequence in DNA is TGTGCCTTATCGGGGCCAAATTCACCCCTCCACTTT.